These T cell receptor beta chains were read from a single sample in a study of blood T cell repertoires in COVID-19. TCRdb keeps only in-frame clones here, not all; method: immunoSEQ multiplex PCR. The sample holds roughly 100,000 clones, roughly 80% seen once. The sequencing sample was made of peripheral blood. The receptors were sampled from a man aged 55-75 years with acute or convalescent COVID-19. Both conserved end residues are part of each CDR3. The order of the fields is CDR3 protein, V gene, J gene, clone size. Size is omitted from some rows. Given values are once, few, many or a class for expanded clones.

CASSVAFQEQFF	TRBV9	TRBJ2-1	-
CSVEEAGLYGYTF	TRBV29-1	TRBJ1-2	-
CASKTTREVNYGYTF	TRBV4-2	TRBJ1-2	-
CASSPPGETYGYTF	TRBV18	TRBJ1-2	-
CASSLVDRNTEAFF	TRBV28	TRBJ1-1	once
CASSLPGGSYNEQFF	TRBV6-5	TRBJ2-1	-
CASSKGTGHDYGYTF	TRBV5-4	TRBJ1-2	-
CASSYAGTVTYEQYF	TRBV5-1	TRBJ2-7	-
CASSPYKGLNTEAFF	TRBV7-2	TRBJ1-1	-
CASSVGDRNYNEQFF	TRBV9	TRBJ2-1	-
CASSFLSGSQSYEQYF	TRBV28	TRBJ2-7	few
CASSQQGDQPQHF	TRBV7-2	TRBJ1-5	-
CASSRDRIPSYNEQFF	TRBV19	TRBJ2-1	once
CASSLKNAGLLNTEAFF	TRBV18	TRBJ1-1	few
CASRRQGANEKLFF	TRBV19	TRBJ1-4	-
CASSWGQHGYTF	TRBV6-2/TRBV6-3	TRBJ1-2	-
CASSEQVANYGYTF	TRBV2	TRBJ1-2	-
CASSDFRTGSFEKLFF	TRBV6-1	TRBJ1-4	-
CASSSRDPGGTEAFF	TRBV7-8	TRBJ1-1	-
CASSLAPGGITGELFF	TRBV11-3	TRBJ2-2	-